The 8 T cell receptor beta chains below all came from one sample that was sequenced in a study of shared clonotypes between healthy human individuals. Using immunoSEQ multiplex PCR, the repertoire was profiled, and TCRdb retains in-frame clones only, with some absent. The data contain roughly 380,000 clones, approximately 96% of them singletons. The sample consisted of memory CD8+ T cells sorted from blood. This sample's subset: CD45RO+ cells pooled with CCR7-negative TemRA cells. These receptors were collected from a man aged 25-45 years in good health.

The chain carries TRBV5-1 and TRBJ2-7; D is perhaps TRBD2 (6 bases). The germline V gene encodes CDR1 SGHRS and CDR2 YFSETQ. There are 15 residues in the CDR3. V was clipped by 2 bases and J by 7 bases, with 19 bases between them. The DNA for the CDR3 is TGCGCCAGCAGCTTCGTGGCCCGCCCTAGCGAGGAGCAGTACTTC. This codes for CASSFVARPSEEQYF.

The J gene is TRBJ1-5, the V gene TRBV6-5; TRBD1 agrees at 7 bases. V dropped 6 bases and J dropped 6; count of bases not matched to a gene: 5. The germline V gene encodes CDR1 MNHEY and CDR2 SVGAGI. This CDR3 is 13 amino acids long. The DNA of the CDR3 is TGTGCCAGCAGGGCCAGGGGGTTTCAGCCCCAGCATTTT. This sequence encodes CASRARGFQPQHF.

This clone was seen just once. The CDR3 DNA reads TGTGCCAGCAGCCCAACCCCAGGGTACAATCAGCCCCAGCATTTT. Its translation: CASSPTPGYNQPQHF. V usage is TRBV5-4 and J usage is TRBJ1-5, with TRBD1 as a possible D gene (5 bases). Trimming took 4 bases from V and 3 from J, leaving 14 bases between them. The CDR3 totals 15 residues. CDR1 is SGHNT, CDR2 YYREEE, per germline (reference sequence).

The V gene is TRBV30, the J gene TRBJ2-1; D ambiguous. Trimming pared 0 bases from V and 7 bases from J, leaving 7 bases between. CDR1 GTSNPN and CDR2 SVGIG come from the germline V gene (reference sequence). CDR3 size: 12 residues. The CDR3: CAWSVRRNEQFF. CDR3 nucleotides: TGTGCCTGGAGTGTTCGGCGAAATGAGCAGTTCTTC.

This chain connects TRBV7-9 to TRBJ2-3; D remains ambiguous. Germline values: CDR1 SEHNR, CDR2 FQNEAQ (reference sequence). Trimming took off 4 bases at V and 4 bases at J, with 6 bases between the two ends. The CDR3 is 12 residues long. The CDR3 DNA follows: TGTGCCAGCAGCTCAGTCCCAGATACGCAGTATTTT. Translating it yields CASSSVPDTQYF.

CDR3 nucleotides: TGTGCCAGCAGCCCAACCCCTGCCGTGGGCGAGACCCAGTACTTC. Amino acid sequence: CASSPTPAVGETQYF. V gene TRBV5-6 combines with J gene TRBJ2-5; the D is unclear. The germline V gene has CDR1 SGHDT and CDR2 YYEEEE. Trimming stripped 4 bases from V and 5 bases from J, with 18 bases between. The CDR3 is made up of 15 amino acids.

V is TRBV2 and J is TRBJ1-1; 9 bases map to TRBD1. Germline-derived CDR1 and CDR2 are SNHLY and FYNNEI. V lost 4 bases, J lost 11 bases, and 14 bases stayed unmatched. This CDR3 has 15 amino acids. This chain's CDR3 is CASSVPTGGFVQAFF. The CDR3 coding sequence is TGTGCCAGCAGTGTACCGACAGGGGGTTTTGTCCAGGCTTTCTTT.

The gene calls are TRBV7-9 and TRBJ1-5; 12 nucleotides align to TRBD1. The CDR3 is 16 amino acids. Unmatched junction bases numbered 3, after V lost 5 bases and J lost 1 base. Germline V gene data show CDR1 as SEHNR and CDR2 as FQNEAQ (reference sequence). The CDR3 reads CASSLGQGASNQPQHF. The DNA for the CDR3 is TGTGCCAGCAGCCTGGGACAGGGGGCGAGCAATCAGCCCCAGCATTTT.